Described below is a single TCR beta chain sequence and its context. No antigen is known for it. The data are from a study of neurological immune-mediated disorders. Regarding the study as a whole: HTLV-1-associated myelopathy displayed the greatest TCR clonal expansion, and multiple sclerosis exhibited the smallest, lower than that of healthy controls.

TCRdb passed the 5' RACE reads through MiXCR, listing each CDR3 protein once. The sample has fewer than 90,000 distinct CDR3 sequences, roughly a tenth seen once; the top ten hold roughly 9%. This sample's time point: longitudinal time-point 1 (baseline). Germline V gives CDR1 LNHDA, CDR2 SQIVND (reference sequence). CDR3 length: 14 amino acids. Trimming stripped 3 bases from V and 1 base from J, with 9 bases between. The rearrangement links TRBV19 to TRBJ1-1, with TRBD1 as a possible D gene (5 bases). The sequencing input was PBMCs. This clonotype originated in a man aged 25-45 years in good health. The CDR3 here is CASSIVRGNTEAFF. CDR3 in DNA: TGTGCCAGTAGTATTGTGAGGGGGAACACTGAAGCTTTCTTT.